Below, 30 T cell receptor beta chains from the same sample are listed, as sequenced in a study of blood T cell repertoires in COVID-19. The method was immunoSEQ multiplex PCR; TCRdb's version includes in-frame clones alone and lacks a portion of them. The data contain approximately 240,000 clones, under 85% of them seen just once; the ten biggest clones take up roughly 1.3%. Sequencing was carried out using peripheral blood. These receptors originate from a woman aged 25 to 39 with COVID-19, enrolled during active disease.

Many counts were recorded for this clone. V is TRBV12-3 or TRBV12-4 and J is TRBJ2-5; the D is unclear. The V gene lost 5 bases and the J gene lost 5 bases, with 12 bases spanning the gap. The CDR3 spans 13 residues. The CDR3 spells CASSRNRWETQYF. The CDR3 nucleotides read TGTGCCAGCAGTAGAAATCGGTGGGAGACCCAGTACTTC.

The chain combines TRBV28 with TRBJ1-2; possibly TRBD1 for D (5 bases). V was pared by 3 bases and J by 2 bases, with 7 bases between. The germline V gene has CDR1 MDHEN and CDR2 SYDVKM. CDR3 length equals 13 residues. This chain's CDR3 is CASSFGANYGYTF. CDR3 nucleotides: TGTGCCAGCAGTTTTGGGGCCAACTATGGCTACACCTTC.

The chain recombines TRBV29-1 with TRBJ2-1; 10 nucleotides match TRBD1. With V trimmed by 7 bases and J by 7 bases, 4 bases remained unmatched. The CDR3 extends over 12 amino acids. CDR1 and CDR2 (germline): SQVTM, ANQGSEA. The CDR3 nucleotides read TGCAGCGGCGACAGGGGGCAAAATGAGCAGTTCTTC. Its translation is CSGDRGQNEQFF.

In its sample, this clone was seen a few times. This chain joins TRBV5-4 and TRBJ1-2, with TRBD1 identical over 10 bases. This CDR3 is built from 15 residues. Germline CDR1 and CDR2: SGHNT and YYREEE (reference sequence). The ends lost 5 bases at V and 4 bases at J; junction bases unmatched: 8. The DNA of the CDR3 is TGTGCCAGCAGTTCGAGACAGGGGGCGGGCTATGGCTACACCTTC. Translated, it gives CASSSRQGAGYGYTF.

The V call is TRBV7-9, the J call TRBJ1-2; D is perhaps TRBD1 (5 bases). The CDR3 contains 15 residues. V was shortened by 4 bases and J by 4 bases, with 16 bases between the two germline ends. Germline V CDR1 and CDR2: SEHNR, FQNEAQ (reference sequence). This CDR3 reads CASSSETGLSYGYTF. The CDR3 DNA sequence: TGTGCCAGCAGCTCAGAAACGGGACTGTCCTATGGCTACACCTTC.

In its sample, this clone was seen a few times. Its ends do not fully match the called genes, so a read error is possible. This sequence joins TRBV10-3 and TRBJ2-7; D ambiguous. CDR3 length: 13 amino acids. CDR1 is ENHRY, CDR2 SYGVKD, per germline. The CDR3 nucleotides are TGTGCCATCGCGGCCGCTTCGTCCTCCGAGCAGTACTTC. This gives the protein CAIAAASSSEQYF.

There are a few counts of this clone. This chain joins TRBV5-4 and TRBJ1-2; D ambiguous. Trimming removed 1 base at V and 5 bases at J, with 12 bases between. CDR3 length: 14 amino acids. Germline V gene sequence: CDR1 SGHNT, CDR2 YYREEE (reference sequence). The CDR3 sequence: CASSLRQAGYGYTF. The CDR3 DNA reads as TGTGCCAGCAGCTTGCGCCAGGCGGGGTATGGCTACACCTTC.

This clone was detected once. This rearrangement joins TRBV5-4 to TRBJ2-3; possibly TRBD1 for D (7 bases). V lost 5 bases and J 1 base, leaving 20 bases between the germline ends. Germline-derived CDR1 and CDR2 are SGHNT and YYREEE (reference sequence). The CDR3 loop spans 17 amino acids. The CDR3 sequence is CASSRNRGGGGTDTQYF. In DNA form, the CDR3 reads TGTGCCAGCAGTCGAAACAGGGGAGGAGGGGGCACAGATACGCAGTATTTT.

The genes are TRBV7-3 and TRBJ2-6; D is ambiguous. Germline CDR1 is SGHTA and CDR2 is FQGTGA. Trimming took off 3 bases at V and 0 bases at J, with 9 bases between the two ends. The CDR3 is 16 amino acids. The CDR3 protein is CASSLTPRSGANVLTF. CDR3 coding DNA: TGTGCCAGCAGCTTGACACCTCGCTCTGGGGCCAACGTCCTGACTTTC.

The CDR3 coding sequence is TGTGCCAGCAGCTCAGGGGGCAGAGGTGGCTACACCTTC. It specifies CASSSGGRGGYTF. The chain is built from TRBV5-4 and TRBJ1-2; 8 nucleotides align to TRBD1. The germline CDR1 and CDR2 sequences are SGHNT and YYREEE (reference sequence). Trimming took 3 bases from V and 7 from J; bases not matched to a gene: 5. The CDR3 is 13 residues long.

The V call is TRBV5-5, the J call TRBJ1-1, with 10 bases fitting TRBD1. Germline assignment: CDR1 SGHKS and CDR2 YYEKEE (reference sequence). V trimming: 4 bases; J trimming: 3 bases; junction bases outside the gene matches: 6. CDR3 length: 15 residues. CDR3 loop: CASSPRQGADTEAFF. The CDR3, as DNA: TGTGCCAGCAGCCCCCGACAGGGGGCGGACACTGAAGCTTTCTTT.

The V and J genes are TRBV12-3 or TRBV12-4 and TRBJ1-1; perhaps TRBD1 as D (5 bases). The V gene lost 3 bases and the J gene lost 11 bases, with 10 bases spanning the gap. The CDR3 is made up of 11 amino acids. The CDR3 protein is CASSFTGGAFF. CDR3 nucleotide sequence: TGTGCCAGCAGTTTTACGGGGGGGGCTTTCTTT.

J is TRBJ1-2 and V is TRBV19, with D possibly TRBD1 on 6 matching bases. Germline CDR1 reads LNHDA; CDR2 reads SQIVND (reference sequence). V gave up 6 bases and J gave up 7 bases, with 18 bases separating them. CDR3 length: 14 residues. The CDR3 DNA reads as TGTGCCAGTAGCGAACAGGGCTTTTGGGCTGGCTACACCTTC. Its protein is CASSEQGFWAGYTF.

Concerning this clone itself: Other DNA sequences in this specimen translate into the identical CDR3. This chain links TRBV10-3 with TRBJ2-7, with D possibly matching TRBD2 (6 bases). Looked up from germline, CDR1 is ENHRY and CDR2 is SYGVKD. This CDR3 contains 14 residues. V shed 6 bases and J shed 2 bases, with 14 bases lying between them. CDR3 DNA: TGTGCCATCAGCGACGGAAGGACTACCTACGAGCAGTACTTC. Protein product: CAISDGRTTYEQYF.

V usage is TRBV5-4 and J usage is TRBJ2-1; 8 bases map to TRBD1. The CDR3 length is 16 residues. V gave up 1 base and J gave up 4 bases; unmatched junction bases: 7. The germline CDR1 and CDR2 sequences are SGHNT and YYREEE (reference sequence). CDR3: CASSLIGTGPYNEQFF. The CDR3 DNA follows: TGTGCCAGCAGCTTGATCGGGACAGGACCTTACAATGAGCAGTTCTTC.

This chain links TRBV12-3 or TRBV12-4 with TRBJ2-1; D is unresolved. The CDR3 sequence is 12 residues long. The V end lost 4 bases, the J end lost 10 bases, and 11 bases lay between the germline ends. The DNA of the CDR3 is TGTGCCAGCAGTTCGTCCCGCAGAGAGCAGTTCTTC. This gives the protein CASSSSRREQFF.

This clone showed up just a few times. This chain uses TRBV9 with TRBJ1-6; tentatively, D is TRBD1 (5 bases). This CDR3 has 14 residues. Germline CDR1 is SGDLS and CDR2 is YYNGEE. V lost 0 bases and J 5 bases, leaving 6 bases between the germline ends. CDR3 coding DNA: TGTGCCAGCAGCGTAGAGGGGAATAATTCACCCCTCCACTTT. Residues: CASSVEGNNSPLHF.

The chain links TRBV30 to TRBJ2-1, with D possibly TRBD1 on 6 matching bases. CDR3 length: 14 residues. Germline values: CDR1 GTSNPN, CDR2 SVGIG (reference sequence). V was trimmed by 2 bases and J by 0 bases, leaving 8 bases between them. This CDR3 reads CAWSLGGSYNEQFF. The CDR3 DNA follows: TGTGCCTGGAGTTTAGGGGGCTCCTACAATGAGCAGTTCTTC.

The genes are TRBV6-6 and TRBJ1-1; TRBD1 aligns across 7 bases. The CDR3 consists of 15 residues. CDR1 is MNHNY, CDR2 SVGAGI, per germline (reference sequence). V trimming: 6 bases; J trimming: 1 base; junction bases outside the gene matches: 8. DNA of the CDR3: TGTGCCAGCAGGGGGACAGCTCGGGGGAACACTGAAGCTTTCTTT. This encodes CASRGTARGNTEAFF.

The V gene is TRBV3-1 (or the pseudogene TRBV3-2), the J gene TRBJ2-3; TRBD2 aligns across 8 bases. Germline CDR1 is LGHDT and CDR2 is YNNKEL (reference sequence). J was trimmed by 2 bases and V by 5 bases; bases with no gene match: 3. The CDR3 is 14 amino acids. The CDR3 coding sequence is TGTGCCAGCAGCGAGCGGGGGTCCACAGATACGCAGTATTTT. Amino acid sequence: CASSERGSTDTQYF.

The CDR3 loop is CASSDSGRAGELFF. CDR3 bases: TGTGCCAGCAGCGATAGCGGGAGGGCCGGGGAGCTGTTTTTT. The chain links TRBV6-4 to TRBJ2-2; 11 bases agree with TRBD2. CDR3 length: 14 amino acids. Germline CDR1 reads MRHNA; CDR2 reads SNTAGT. J lost 6 bases, V lost 6 bases, and 3 bases had no gene match.

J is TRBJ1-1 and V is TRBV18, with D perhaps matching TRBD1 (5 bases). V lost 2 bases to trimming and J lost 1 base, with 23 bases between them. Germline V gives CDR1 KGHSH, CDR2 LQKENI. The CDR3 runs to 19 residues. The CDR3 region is CASSPTVLGAPRGNTEAFF. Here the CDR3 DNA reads TGTGCCAGCTCACCAACGGTTTTAGGGGCCCCCCGCGGGAACACTGAAGCTTTCTTT.

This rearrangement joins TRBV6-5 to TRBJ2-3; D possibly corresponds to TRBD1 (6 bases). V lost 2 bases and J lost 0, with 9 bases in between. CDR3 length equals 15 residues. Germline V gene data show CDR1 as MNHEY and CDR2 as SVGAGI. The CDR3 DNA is TGTGCCAGCAGTTACGGACAGACTAGCACAGATACGCAGTATTTT. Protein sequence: CASSYGQTSTDTQYF.

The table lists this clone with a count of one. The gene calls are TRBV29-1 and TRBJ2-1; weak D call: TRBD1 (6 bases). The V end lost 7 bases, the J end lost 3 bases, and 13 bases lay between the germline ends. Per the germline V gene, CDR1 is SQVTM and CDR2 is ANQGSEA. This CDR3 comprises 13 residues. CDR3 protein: CSGAEGVYNEQFF. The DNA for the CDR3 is TGCAGCGGTGCCGAGGGGGTCTACAATGAGCAGTTCTTC.

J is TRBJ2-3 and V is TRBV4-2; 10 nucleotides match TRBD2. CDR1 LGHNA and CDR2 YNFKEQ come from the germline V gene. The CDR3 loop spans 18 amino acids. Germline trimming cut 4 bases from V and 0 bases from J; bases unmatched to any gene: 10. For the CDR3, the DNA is TGTGCCAGCAGCCCCGAAAACCTAGCGGGGGTTAGCACAGATACGCAGTATTTT. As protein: CASSPENLAGVSTDTQYF.

The CDR3 coding sequence is TGCGCCAGCAGCCCAACTAGCGGGGGGGCCCGGCGAGATACGCAGTATTTT. It translates to CASSPTSGGARRDTQYF. The chain combines TRBV4-3 with TRBJ2-3, with TRBD2 matching over 13 bases. J gave up 5 bases and V 4 bases, and 9 bases lay outside the gene matches. The CDR3 loop spans 17 amino acids. Germline CDR1 is LGHNA and CDR2 is YSLEER.

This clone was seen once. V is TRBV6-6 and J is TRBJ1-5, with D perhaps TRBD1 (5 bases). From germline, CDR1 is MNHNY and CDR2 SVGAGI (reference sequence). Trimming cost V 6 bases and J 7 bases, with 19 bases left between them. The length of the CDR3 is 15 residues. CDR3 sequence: CASRNPVSGDQPQHF. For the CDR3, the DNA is TGTGCCAGCAGGAACCCAGTTTCGGGGGACCAGCCCCAGCATTTT.

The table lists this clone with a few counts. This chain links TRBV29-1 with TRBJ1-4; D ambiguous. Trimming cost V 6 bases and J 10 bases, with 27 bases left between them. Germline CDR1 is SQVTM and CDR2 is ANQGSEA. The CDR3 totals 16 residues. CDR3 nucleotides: TGCAGCGTCGACGCCGGATGGAGGGCGGGTGAGGGAAAACTGTTTTTT. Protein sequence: CSVDAGWRAGEGKLFF.

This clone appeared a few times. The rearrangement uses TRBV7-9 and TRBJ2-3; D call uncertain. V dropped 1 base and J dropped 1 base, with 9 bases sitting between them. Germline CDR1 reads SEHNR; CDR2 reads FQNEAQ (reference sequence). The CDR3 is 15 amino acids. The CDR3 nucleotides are TGTGCCAGCAGCTTAGTCACTCCCGGCACAGATACGCAGTATTTT. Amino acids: CASSLVTPGTDTQYF.

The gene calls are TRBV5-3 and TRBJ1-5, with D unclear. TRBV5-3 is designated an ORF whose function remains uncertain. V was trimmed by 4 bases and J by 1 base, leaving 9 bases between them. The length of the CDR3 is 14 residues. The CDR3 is CARSDSRSNQPQHF. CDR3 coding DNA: TGTGCCAGAAGCGATTCGAGGAGCAATCAGCCCCAGCATTTT.